The 18 T cell receptor beta chains presented below share a single source sample, sequenced in a study of shared clonotypes between healthy human individuals. Assay used: immunoSEQ multiplex PCR; TCRdb lists only in-frame clones, some missing. The repertoire holds approximately 700,000 clones, with 55% to 85% as singletons. Sequences were obtained from memory CD4+ T cells sorted from blood. Subset defined: CD45RA-negative fraction. These receptors were obtained from a woman in her 30s in good health.

This chain uses TRBV5-1 with TRBJ1-1; D is unclear. CDR3 size: 14 residues. CDR1 is SGHRS, CDR2 YFSETQ, per germline. The ends were cut back, 3 bases at V and 1 base at J, with 10 bases in the middle. CDR3 in DNA: TGCGCCAGCAGCTCACAGAACTGGAACACTGAAGCTTTCTTT. Its translation: CASSSQNWNTEAFF.

V is TRBV5-1 and J is TRBJ2-1, with D uncertain. V was shortened by 4 bases and J by 4 bases, with 15 bases between the two germline ends. CDR1 is SGHRS, CDR2 YFSETQ, per germline. The CDR3 covers 15 residues. The CDR3 spells CASSPLPTQYNEQFF. As DNA, the CDR3 is TGCGCCAGCAGCCCCCTCCCCACCCAATACAATGAGCAGTTCTTC.

The chain joins TRBV11-3 to TRBJ2-2; unclear D gene. V was clipped by 5 bases and J by 4 bases, with 11 bases between them. Germline CDR1 SGHNT, CDR2 YENEEA. The CDR3 totals 14 residues. For the CDR3, the DNA is TGTGCCAGCAGCCCGGACGGATCCACCGGGGAGCTGTTTTTT. Residues: CASSPDGSTGELFF.

A word on this clone: A far larger clone is only one base removed, so a read error is likely. Other DNA sequences in this specimen translate into the identical CDR3. This chain uses TRBV28 with TRBJ1-5; D gene uncertain. The CDR3 sequence is 12 residues long. The germline CDR1 and CDR2 sequences are MDHEN and SYDVKM. Trimming left V 5 bases short and J 2 bases short, with 4 bases between. The CDR3 here is CASSGGNQPQHF. The DNA of the CDR3 is TGTGCCAGCAGTGGCGGCAATCAGCCCCAGCATTTT.

The V call is TRBV18, the J call TRBJ2-3; D unresolved. The CDR3 has 18 amino acids. The germline V gene encodes CDR1 KGHSH and CDR2 LQKENI. Trimming stripped 1 base from V and 2 bases from J, with 19 bases between. The CDR3 protein is CASSPQVVISAYTDTQYF. DNA for the CDR3: TGTGCCAGCTCACCACAGGTGGTTATTTCCGCCTACACAGATACGCAGTATTTT.

The chain employs TRBV27 and TRBJ2-5; D might be TRBD2 (6 bases). CDR3 length: 15 residues. Trimming left V 4 bases short and J 1 base short, with 13 bases between. Germline-derived CDR1 and CDR2 are MNHEY and SMNVEV (reference sequence). CDR3 residues: CASSSHSTSQETQYF. In nucleotides, the CDR3 is TGTGCCAGCAGTTCCCATTCGACTAGCCAAGAGACCCAGTACTTC.

The rearrangement links TRBV28 to TRBJ1-2; no clear D. The CDR3 spans 14 residues. Germline-derived CDR1 and CDR2 are MDHEN and SYDVKM. The germline V and J ends were trimmed by 3 bases and 2 bases, with 10 bases remaining between them. The CDR3: CASSFNSANYGYTF. CDR3 DNA sequence: TGTGCCAGCAGTTTCAACAGCGCGAACTATGGCTACACCTTC.

Only a few counts were recorded for this clone. V is TRBV7-6 and J is TRBJ2-1; the D is unclear. Trimming took off 5 bases at V and 7 bases at J, with 12 bases between the two ends. The germline V gene encodes CDR1 SGHVS and CDR2 FNYEAQ. This CDR3 comprises 13 residues. The CDR3 is CASSTRDLNEQFF. The CDR3 nucleotides are TGTGCCAGCAGCACCCGAGACTTGAATGAGCAGTTCTTC.

The chain employs TRBV5-4 and TRBJ2-2; D not certain. The V end lost 4 bases, the J end lost 1 base, and 5 bases lay between the germline ends. The CDR3 covers 13 residues. The germline CDR1 and CDR2 sequences are SGHNT and YYREEE (reference sequence). CDR3 in amino acids: CASSLQNTGELFF. CDR3 bases: TGTGCCAGCAGCCTACAGAACACCGGGGAGCTGTTTTTT.

This clone was picked up one time. The V gene is TRBV28, the J gene TRBJ2-1; TRBD2 matches at 10 bases. The CDR3 length is 15 residues. V shed 7 bases and J 8 bases; nucleotides not matched to a gene: 11. Germline V CDR1 and CDR2: MDHEN, SYDVKM. CDR3 coding DNA: TGTGCCAGCACTATTAAGGCTAGCGGGAGACATGAGCAGTTCTTC. Translation: CASTIKASGRHEQFF.

V is TRBV28 and J is TRBJ1-4; D ambiguous. This CDR3 is built from 14 residues. Germline-derived CDR1 and CDR2 are MDHEN and SYDVKM. V gave up 5 bases and J gave up 5 bases, with 12 bases separating them. The CDR3 DNA is TGTGCCAGCAGTGGCCCGGGCAAGAATGAAAAACTGTTTTTT. Protein product: CASSGPGKNEKLFF.

This clone was picked up a small number of times. The chain is built from TRBV19 and TRBJ1-3, with a possible D match to TRBD1 (6 bases). CDR1 LNHDA and CDR2 SQIVND come from the germline V gene (reference sequence). Trimming took off 7 bases at V and 1 base at J, with 11 bases between the two ends. The CDR3 loop spans 14 amino acids. The CDR3 is CASITQGSGNTIYF. DNA for the CDR3: TGTGCCAGTATTACTCAGGGGTCTGGAAACACCATATATTTT.

This chain joins TRBV7-2 and TRBJ2-1; unclear D gene. This CDR3 is built from 16 residues. Trimming cost V 5 bases and J 3 bases, with 17 bases left between them. Looked up from germline, CDR1 is SGHTA and CDR2 is FQGNSA. CDR3: CASSTSWAPDYNEQFF. DNA for the CDR3: TGTGCCAGCAGCACCTCATGGGCCCCGGACTACAATGAGCAGTTCTTC.

This clone showed up just a few times. The chain has TRBV30 and TRBJ2-7; D might be TRBD1 (5 bases). In germline, CDR1 is GTSNPN, CDR2 SVGIG (reference sequence). V was shortened by 3 bases and J by 0 bases, with 12 bases between the two germline ends. The CDR3 has 14 amino acids. The CDR3 DNA reads TGTGCCTGGAGGTCCACCAGGGACTCCTACGAGCAGTACTTC. As protein: CAWRSTRDSYEQYF.

This chain uses TRBV6-1 with TRBJ2-7, with no clear D. Germline loops: CDR1 MNHNS, CDR2 SASEGT. V gave up 7 bases and J gave up 3 bases, with 16 bases separating them. The CDR3 runs 14 residues. For the CDR3, the DNA is TGTGCCAGCATTATAGGCGGAAAGTACTACGAGCAGTACTTC. It yields the protein CASIIGGKYYEQYF.

CDR3 sequence (DNA): TGTGCCAGCAGTGCAGGGCTTGGAAACACCATATATTTT. It yields the protein CASSAGLGNTIYF. The chain joins TRBV2 to TRBJ1-3; D perhaps matches TRBD1 (5 bases). V dropped 4 bases and J dropped 3 bases, with 7 bases sitting between them. The germline gives CDR1 SNHLY, CDR2 FYNNEI. This CDR3 is built from 13 residues.

The chain carries TRBV2 and TRBJ1-4, with D possibly matching TRBD1 (5 bases). CDR1 and CDR2 (germline): SNHLY, FYNNEI. Trimming shortened V by 7 bases and J by 13 bases, and 16 bases separated the two germline ends. This CDR3 has 12 residues. The CDR3 loop is CASNLGGNGLFF. CDR3 nucleotide sequence: TGTGCCAGCAACCTTGGGGGTAACGGACTGTTTTTT.

This clone was seen many times. The chain couples TRBV2 to TRBJ1-2; 10 bases fit TRBD1. CDR3 size: 12 residues. J gave up 8 bases and V 6 bases, and 3 bases lay outside the gene matches. The germline CDR1 and CDR2 sequences are SNHLY and FYNNEI. The CDR3: CASSDRGLGYTF. The CDR3 DNA reads TGTGCCAGCAGCGACAGGGGGCTAGGCTACACCTTC.